Following are 22 T cell receptor beta chains from one sample sequenced in a study of Ad26.COV2.S vaccination and SARS-CoV-2 variants (dated by TCRdb to the early 2020s). The library was generated by the immunoSEQ multiplex PCR assay. Held by TCRdb, this immuneACCESS table contains in-frame sequences only and omits some clones. Under half of the omission traces to an unresolved V gene where checked; the cause of the rest is unknown. Counted in this sample were roughly 350,000 clones; around 89% of them appeared once. The ten largest clones take up approximately 5% of the sample. The intended sense of this specimen's treatment or condition label: roughly 19 received Ad26.COV2.S at low or high dose, single or two shots; 5 received placebo; per-sample allocation not given. For vaccine and placebo recipients, the sequenced repertoires came from samples collected on day 63 after the first injection. The sample consisted of peripheral blood, taken in a trial of Ad26.COV2.S vaccine versus placebo. Every receptor here comes from a person between 18 and 60 years old who received the Ad26.COV2.S COVID-19 vaccine or a placebo.

The J gene is TRBJ2-7, the V gene TRBV5-6; TRBD1 might be the D (6 bases). The CDR3 spans 15 residues. Germline V gene sequence: CDR1 SGHDT, CDR2 YYEEEE. With 3 bases removed from V and 0 bases from J, the gap between germline ends came to 13 bases. The CDR3 sequence: CASSYTGLSSYEQYF. In DNA, the CDR3 is TGTGCCAGCAGCTATACAGGGCTAAGCTCCTACGAGCAGTACTTC.

This rearrangement joins TRBV5-4 to TRBJ2-2, with TRBD1 matching over 8 bases. The CDR3 runs to 16 residues. Germline lookup yields CDR1 SGHNT and CDR2 YYREEE (reference sequence). V gave up 9 bases and J gave up 7 bases; unmatched junction bases: 17. CDR3: CATNQDRGSLGGELFF. The CDR3 DNA is TGTGCCACAAACCAAGACAGGGGCAGTTTAGGCGGGGAGCTGTTTTTT.

V and J are TRBV20-1 and TRBJ1-1; D unclear. The CDR3 loop spans 11 amino acids. Between the trimmed V and J ends, which lost 6 bases and 4 bases, there was a span of 9 bases. CDR1 is DFQATT, CDR2 SNEGSKA, per germline (reference sequence). The chain's CDR3 is CSASTLTEAFF. The DNA for the CDR3 is TGCAGTGCCTCGACCCTCACTGAAGCTTTCTTT.

Comment on this clone: Within the sample, other DNA sequences also encode this same CDR3. The CDR3 loop is CASSDGYEQYF. The CDR3 DNA reads as TGCGCCAGCAGCGACGGCTACGAGCAGTACTTC. V and J are TRBV10-1 and TRBJ2-7; D is uncertain. Germline V CDR1 and CDR2: WNHNN, SYGVQD (reference sequence). This CDR3 contains 11 residues. Trimming removed 6 bases from V and 3 bases from J, with 6 bases in between.

The chain links TRBV18 to TRBJ1-1, with 9 bases aligning to TRBD1. The CDR3 extends over 14 amino acids. V was pared by 1 base and J by 9 bases, with 6 bases of the junction left unmatched. Germline CDR1 KGHSH, CDR2 LQKENI. The CDR3 sequence is CASSPRDREYQAFF. The CDR3 DNA sequence: TGTGCCAGCTCACCACGGGACAGGGAGTATCAAGCTTTCTTT.

This clone came up a few times. The chain is built from TRBV27 and TRBJ2-5; 9 bases align to TRBD2. In germline, CDR1 is MNHEY, CDR2 SMNVEV (reference sequence). Germline trimming cut 7 bases from V and 5 bases from J; bases unmatched to any gene: 11. This CDR3 comprises 15 residues. The CDR3 loop is CASNEAGGPRETQYF. The CDR3 DNA reads as TGTGCCAGCAATGAGGCGGGAGGGCCGCGGGAGACCCAGTACTTC.

This rearrangement joins TRBV28 to TRBJ1-2; possibly TRBD1 for D (6 bases). CDR3 length: 13 residues. Trimming shortened V by 9 bases and J by 7 bases, and 18 bases separated the two germline ends. The germline CDR1 and CDR2 sequences are MDHEN and SYDVKM. CDR3 protein: CASTLNRVGGYTF. The CDR3 DNA follows: TGTGCCAGTACACTGAACAGGGTCGGTGGCTACACCTTC.

The chain employs TRBV4-2 and TRBJ2-1, with D possibly TRBD1 on 5 matching bases. V dropped 4 bases and J dropped 0 bases, with 16 bases sitting between them. The CDR3 is 17 amino acids. Germline loops: CDR1 LGHNA, CDR2 YNFKEQ. CDR3 DNA sequence: TGTGCCAGCAGCCCGCAGGGTGGGGTGAGCTCCTACAATGAGCAGTTCTTC. It encodes CASSPQGGVSSYNEQFF.

This chain uses TRBV28 with TRBJ1-2; tentatively, D is TRBD1 (6 bases). Between the trimmed V and J ends, which lost 2 bases and 4 bases, there was a span of 11 bases. In germline, CDR1 is MDHEN, CDR2 SYDVKM. This CDR3 contains 14 residues. CDR3 sequence: CASSLLRDTYGYTF. The CDR3 DNA follows: TGTGCCAGCAGTTTACTCCGGGACACCTATGGCTACACCTTC.

This sequence joins TRBV27 and TRBJ1-1, with a tentative D call TRBD1 (5 bases). The CDR3 runs 14 residues. Germline loops: CDR1 MNHEY, CDR2 SMNVEV (reference sequence). The V gene lost 6 bases and the J gene lost 6 bases, with 17 bases spanning the gap. The chain's CDR3 is CASRWDGLFSEAFF. In DNA form, the CDR3 reads TGTGCCAGCAGATGGGACGGCCTTTTCTCTGAAGCTTTCTTT.

J is TRBJ1-2 and V is TRBV7-8; 8 nucleotides line up with TRBD1. Trimming took 5 bases from V and 4 from J; bases not matched to a gene: 9. The CDR3 has 15 residues. CDR1 SGHVS and CDR2 FQNEAQ come from the germline V gene. This chain's CDR3 is CASSPRTGRAYGYTF. CDR3 DNA sequence: TGTGCCAGCAGCCCCAGGACAGGGCGCGCCTATGGCTACACCTTC.

In this sample, this clone turned up once. V gene TRBV9 combines with J gene TRBJ2-1, with 10 bases identical to TRBD2. The CDR3 is made up of 18 amino acids. Germline lookup yields CDR1 SGDLS and CDR2 YYNGEE. The trim removed 3 bases at V and 0 bases at J, leaving 9 bases unmatched. Written as DNA, the CDR3 is TGTGCCAGCAGCGGACCGGGACTAGCGCCTAGCTCCTACAATGAGCAGTTCTTC. Translated: CASSGPGLAPSSYNEQFF.

This rearrangement joins TRBV5-1 to TRBJ2-5, with TRBD2 matching over 8 bases. There are 14 residues in the CDR3. V shed 4 bases, J shed 2 bases, and the junction held 4 bases outside the gene matches. Germline V lookup: CDR1 SGHRS, CDR2 YFSETQ. CDR3 sequence: CASSPTSGQETQYF. CDR3 sequence (DNA): TGCGCCAGCAGCCCAACTAGCGGACAAGAGACCCAGTACTTC.

This chain uses TRBV3-1 (or the pseudogene TRBV3-2) with TRBJ2-3; 10 bases align to TRBD2. Germline V gives CDR1 LGHDT, CDR2 YNNKEL (reference sequence). This CDR3 comprises 18 residues. Trimming took 5 bases from V and 4 from J; bases not matched to a gene: 15. CDR3 amino acids: CASSSTLGAGGQADTQYF. The CDR3 DNA sequence: TGTGCCAGCAGCTCAACCCTGGGAGCGGGAGGGCAGGCAGATACGCAGTATTTT.

The chain recombines TRBV18 with TRBJ2-5; perhaps TRBD1 as D (5 bases). V gave up 2 bases and J gave up 2 bases, with 12 bases separating them. This CDR3 contains 15 residues. The germline CDR1 and CDR2 sequences are KGHSH and LQKENI. CDR3 amino acids: CASSPIQGMQETQYF. The DNA for the CDR3 is TGTGCCAGCTCACCAATCCAGGGCATGCAAGAGACCCAGTACTTC.

J is TRBJ2-3 and V is TRBV19, with 9 nucleotides matching TRBD2. Unmatched junction bases numbered 12, after V lost 4 bases and J lost 7 bases. CDR3 length: 16 residues. Germline V gene lookup returns CDR1 LNHDA and CDR2 SQIVND (reference sequence). The CDR3 loop reads CASSTWGGGAPNTQYF. For the CDR3, the DNA is TGTGCCAGTAGTACTTGGGGCGGGGGGGCCCCAAATACGCAGTATTTT.

This chain connects TRBV4-2 to TRBJ2-2; TRBD1 matches 11 bases. Germline V gene sequence: CDR1 LGHNA, CDR2 YNFKEQ. Trimming removed 2 bases from V and 4 bases from J; junction bases left unmatched: 3. The CDR3 consists of 16 residues. The DNA for the CDR3 is TGTGCCAGCAGCCAACCGGGACAGGGGGTCACCGGGGAGCTGTTTTTT. This sequence encodes CASSQPGQGVTGELFF.

The V gene is TRBV2, the J gene TRBJ2-3; 7 bases align to TRBD2. The CDR3 is 13 residues long. Trimming removed 8 bases from V and 6 bases from J; junction bases left unmatched: 8. From germline, CDR1 is SNHLY and CDR2 FYNNEI. The CDR3 region is CASSLGEGDTQYF. The CDR3 DNA sequence: TGTGCCAGCTCTCTTGGGGAGGGGGATACGCAGTATTTT.

The V gene is TRBV15, the J gene TRBJ2-7, with D unresolved. CDR3 length: 15 residues. V shed 8 bases and J shed 0 bases, with 17 bases lying between them. Germline V gene data show CDR1 as LNHNV and CDR2 as YYDKDF (reference sequence). The CDR3 coding sequence is TGTGCCACCGCAAGAGAGCGTGTGAGCTCCTACGAGCAGTACTTC. Protein product: CATARERVSSYEQYF.

V gene TRBV6-6 combines with J gene TRBJ1-2, with 7 bases lining up with TRBD1. V trimming: 6 bases; J trimming: 6 bases; junction bases outside the gene matches: 1. This CDR3 has 11 amino acids. Germline values: CDR1 MNHNY, CDR2 SVGAGI (reference sequence). In DNA form, the CDR3 reads TGTGCCAGCAGCGACAGGGATGGCTACACCTTC. Translated: CASSDRDGYTF.

The chain combines TRBV5-8 with TRBJ2-7, with a weak D call TRBD2 (5 bases). There are 12 residues in the CDR3. Trimming stripped 4 bases from V and 6 bases from J, with 11 bases between. Germline V gene sequence: CDR1 SGHTS, CDR2 YDEGEE. CDR3 nucleotide sequence: TGTGCCAGCAGCCGACGGGATTCCGAGCAGTACTTC. Translating it yields CASSRRDSEQYF.

This clone turned up a few times. V usage is TRBV19 and J usage is TRBJ2-7, with 11 bases lining up with TRBD1. Germline V gene sequence: CDR1 LNHDA, CDR2 SQIVND (reference sequence). This CDR3 spans 15 amino acids. Trimming took 3 bases from V and 3 from J; bases not matched to a gene: 4. This chain's CDR3 is CASSIGQGAFYEQYF. CDR3 coding DNA: TGTGCCAGTAGTATTGGACAGGGGGCGTTCTACGAGCAGTACTTC.